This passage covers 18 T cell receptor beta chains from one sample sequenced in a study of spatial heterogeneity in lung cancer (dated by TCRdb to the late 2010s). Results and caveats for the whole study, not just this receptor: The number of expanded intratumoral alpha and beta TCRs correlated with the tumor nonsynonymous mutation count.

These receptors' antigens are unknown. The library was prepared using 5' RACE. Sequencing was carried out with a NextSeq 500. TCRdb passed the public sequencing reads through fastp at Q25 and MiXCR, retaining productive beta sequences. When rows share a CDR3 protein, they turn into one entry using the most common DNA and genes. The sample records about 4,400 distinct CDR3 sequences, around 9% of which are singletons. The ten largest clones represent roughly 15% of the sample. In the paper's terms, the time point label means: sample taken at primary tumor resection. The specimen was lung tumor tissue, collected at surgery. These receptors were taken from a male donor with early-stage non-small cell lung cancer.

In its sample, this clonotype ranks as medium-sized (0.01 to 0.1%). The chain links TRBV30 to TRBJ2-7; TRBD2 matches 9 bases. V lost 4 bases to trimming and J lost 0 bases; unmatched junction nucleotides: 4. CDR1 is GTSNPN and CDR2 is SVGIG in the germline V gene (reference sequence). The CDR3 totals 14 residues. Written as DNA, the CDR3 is TGTGCCTGGAAGCTAGCGGGGCCCTCCTACGAGCAGTACTTC. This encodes CAWKLAGPSYEQYF.

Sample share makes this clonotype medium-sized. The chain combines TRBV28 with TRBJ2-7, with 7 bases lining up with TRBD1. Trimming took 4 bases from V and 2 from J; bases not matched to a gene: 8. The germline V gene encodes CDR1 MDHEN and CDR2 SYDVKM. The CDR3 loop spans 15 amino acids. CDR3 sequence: CASSSPGQLPYEQYF. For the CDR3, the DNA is TGTGCCAGCAGTTCGCCGGGACAGCTGCCCTACGAGCAGTACTTC. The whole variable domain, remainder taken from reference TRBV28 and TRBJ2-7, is DVKVTQSSRYLVKRTGEKVFLECVQDMDHENMFWYRQDPGLGLRLIYFSYDVKMKEKGDIPEGYSVSREKKERFSLILESASTNQTSMYLCASSSPGQLPYEQYFGPGTRLTVT.

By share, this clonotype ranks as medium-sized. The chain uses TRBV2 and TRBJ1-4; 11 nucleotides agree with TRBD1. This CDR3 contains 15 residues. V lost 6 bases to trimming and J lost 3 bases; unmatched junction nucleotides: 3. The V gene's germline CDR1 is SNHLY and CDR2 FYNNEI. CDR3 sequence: CASSGQGASNEKLFF. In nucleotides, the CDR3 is TGTGCCAGCAGCGGACAGGGGGCCTCTAATGAAAAACTGTTTTTT. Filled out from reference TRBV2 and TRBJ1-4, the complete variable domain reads EPEVTQTPSHQVTQMGQEVILRCVPISNHLYFYWYRQILGQKVEFLVSFYNNEISEKSEIFDDQFSVERPDGSNFTLKIRSTKLEDSAMYFCASSGQGASNEKLFFGSGTQLSVL.

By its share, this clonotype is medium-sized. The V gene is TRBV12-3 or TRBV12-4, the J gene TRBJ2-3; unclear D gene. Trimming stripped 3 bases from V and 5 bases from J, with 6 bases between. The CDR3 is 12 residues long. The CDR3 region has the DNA TGTGCCAGCAGTTTTACCGTAGATACGCAGTATTTT. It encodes CASSFTVDTQYF.

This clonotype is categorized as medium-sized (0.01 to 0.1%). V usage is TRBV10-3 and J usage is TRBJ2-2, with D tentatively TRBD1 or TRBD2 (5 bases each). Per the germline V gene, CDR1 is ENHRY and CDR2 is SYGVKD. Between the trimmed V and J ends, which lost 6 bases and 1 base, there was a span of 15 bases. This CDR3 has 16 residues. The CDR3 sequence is CAIRETGTRNTGELFF. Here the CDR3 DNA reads TGTGCCATCAGGGAAACCGGGACGAGGAACACCGGGGAGCTGTTTTTT.

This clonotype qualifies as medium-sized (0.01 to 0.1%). The chain's CDR3 is CASSPGTPGTDTQYF. The DNA of the CDR3 is TGTGCCTCTTCTCCCGGGACTCCAGGGACAGATACGCAGTATTTT. The V call is TRBV30, the J call TRBJ2-3, with D possibly TRBD2 on 6 matching bases. CDR1 is GTSNPN and CDR2 is SVGIG in the germline V gene (reference sequence). V lost 7 bases and J lost 3, with 20 bases in between. The CDR3 contains 15 residues.

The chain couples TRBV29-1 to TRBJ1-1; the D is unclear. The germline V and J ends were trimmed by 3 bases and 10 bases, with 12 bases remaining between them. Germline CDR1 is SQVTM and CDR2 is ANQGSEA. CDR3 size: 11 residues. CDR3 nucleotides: TGCAGCGTTGAGGTGAATTATAGAGCTTTCTTT. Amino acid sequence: CSVEVNYRAFF.

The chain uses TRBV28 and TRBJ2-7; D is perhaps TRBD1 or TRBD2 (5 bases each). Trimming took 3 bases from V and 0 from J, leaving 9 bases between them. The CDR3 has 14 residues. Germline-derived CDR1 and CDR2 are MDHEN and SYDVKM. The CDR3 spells CASSLGTNSYEQYF. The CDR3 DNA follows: TGTGCCAGCAGTTTGGGGACCAACTCCTACGAGCAGTACTTC.

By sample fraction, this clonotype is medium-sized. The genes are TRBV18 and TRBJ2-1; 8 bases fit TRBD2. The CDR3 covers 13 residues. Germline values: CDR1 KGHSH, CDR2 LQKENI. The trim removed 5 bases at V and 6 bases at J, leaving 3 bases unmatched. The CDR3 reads CASSVAGTNEQFF. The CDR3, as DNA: TGTGCCAGCTCAGTAGCGGGGACCAATGAGCAGTTCTTC.

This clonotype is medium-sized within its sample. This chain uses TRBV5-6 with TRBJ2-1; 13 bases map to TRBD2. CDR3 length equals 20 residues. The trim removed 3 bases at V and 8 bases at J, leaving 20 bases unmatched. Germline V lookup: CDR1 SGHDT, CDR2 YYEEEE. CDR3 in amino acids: CASSSIKLAGGPKFFYEQFF. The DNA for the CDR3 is TGTGCCAGCAGCTCCATAAAACTAGCGGGGGGGCCTAAATTTTTCTATGAGCAGTTCTTC.

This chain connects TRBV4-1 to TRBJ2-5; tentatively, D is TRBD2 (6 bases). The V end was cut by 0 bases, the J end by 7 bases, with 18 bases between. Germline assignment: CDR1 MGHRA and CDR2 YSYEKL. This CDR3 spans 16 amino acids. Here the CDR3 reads CASSQEGLARRGTQYF. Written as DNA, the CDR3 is TGCGCCAGCAGCCAAGAAGGGCTAGCTAGGAGGGGGACCCAGTACTTC.

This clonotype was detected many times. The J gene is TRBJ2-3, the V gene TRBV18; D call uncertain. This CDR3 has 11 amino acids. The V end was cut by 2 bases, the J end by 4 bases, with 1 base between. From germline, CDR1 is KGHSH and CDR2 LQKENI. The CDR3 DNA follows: TGTGCCAGCTCACCAGCAGATACGCAGTATTTT. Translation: CASSPADTQYF.

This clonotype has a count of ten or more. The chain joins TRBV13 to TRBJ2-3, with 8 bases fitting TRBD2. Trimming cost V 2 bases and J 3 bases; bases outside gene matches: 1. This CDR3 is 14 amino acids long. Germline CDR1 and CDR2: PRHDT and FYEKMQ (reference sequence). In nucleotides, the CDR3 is TGTGCCAGCAGCTTAATAGCGGGAACAGATACGCAGTATTTT. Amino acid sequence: CASSLIAGTDTQYF.

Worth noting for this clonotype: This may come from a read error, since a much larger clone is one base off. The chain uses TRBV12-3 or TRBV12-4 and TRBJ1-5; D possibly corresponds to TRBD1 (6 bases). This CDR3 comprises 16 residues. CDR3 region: CTSNIQGLLSNQPQHF. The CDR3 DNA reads TGTACCAGCAATATACAGGGACTGTTAAGCAATCAGCCCCAGCATTTT.

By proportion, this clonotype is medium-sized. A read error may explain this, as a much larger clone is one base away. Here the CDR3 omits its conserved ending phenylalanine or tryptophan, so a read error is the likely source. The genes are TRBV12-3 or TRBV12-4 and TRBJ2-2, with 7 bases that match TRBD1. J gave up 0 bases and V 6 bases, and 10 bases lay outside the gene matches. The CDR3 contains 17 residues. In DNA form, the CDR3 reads TGTGCCAGCAGAAAATTGAAGGGACAGTCGAACACCGGGGAGCTGTTTTCT. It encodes CASRKLKGQSNTGELFS.

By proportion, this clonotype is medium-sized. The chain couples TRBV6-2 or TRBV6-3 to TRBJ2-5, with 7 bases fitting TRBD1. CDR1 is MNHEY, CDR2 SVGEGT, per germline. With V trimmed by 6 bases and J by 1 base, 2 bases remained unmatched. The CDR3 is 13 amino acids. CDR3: CASSRDSQETQYF. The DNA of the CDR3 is TGTGCCAGCAGCAGGGACAGCCAAGAGACCCAGTACTTC.

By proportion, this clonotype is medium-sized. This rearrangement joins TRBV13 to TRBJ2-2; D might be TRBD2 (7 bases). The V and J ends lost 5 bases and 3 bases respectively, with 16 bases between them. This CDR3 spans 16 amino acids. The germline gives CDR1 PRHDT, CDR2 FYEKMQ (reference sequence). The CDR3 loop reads CASSPLAGAHTGELFF. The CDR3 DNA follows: TGTGCCAGCAGCCCCTTGGCGGGGGCTCACACCGGGGAGCTGTTTTTT.

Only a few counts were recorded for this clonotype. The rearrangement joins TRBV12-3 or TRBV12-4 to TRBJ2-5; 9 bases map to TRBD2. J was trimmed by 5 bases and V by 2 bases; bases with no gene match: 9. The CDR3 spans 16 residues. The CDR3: CASSLLRGRADETQYF. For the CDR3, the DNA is TGTGCCAGCAGTTTACTTCGCGGGAGGGCCGATGAGACCCAGTACTTC.